The 27 T cell receptor beta chains in this list originate from one sample, sequenced in a study of cytomegalovirus exposure and HLA in healthy donors. Primers included in the PCR were 60 Vbeta and 13 Jbeta primers. Profiling relied on immunoSEQ multiplex PCR, and the TCRdb table lists in-frame clones only, not all of them. This table has about 88,000 clones, roughly three quarters appearing once. Sequenced input: PBMCs. The source is a man aged 25-45 years in good health and CMV-seronegative.

This clone was picked up one time. This chain joins TRBV2 and TRBJ2-3; TRBD2 matches at 11 bases. V shed 6 bases, J shed 2 bases, and the junction held 4 bases outside the gene matches. CDR1 and CDR2 from the germline V gene are SNHLY and FYNNEI. The CDR3 runs to 15 residues. CDR3 protein: CASRLAGGYTDTQYF. In nucleotides, the CDR3 is TGTGCCAGCAGGCTAGCGGGGGGTTACACAGATACGCAGTATTTT.

The gene calls are TRBV27 and TRBJ1-5; D gene unclear. The CDR3 is 14 residues long. With 6 bases removed from V and 5 bases from J, the gap between germline ends came to 14 bases. Germline V CDR1 and CDR2: MNHEY, SMNVEV (reference sequence). The CDR3 here is CASSPDRGYQPQHF. The CDR3 DNA sequence: TGTGCCAGCAGCCCCGACCGGGGTTATCAGCCCCAGCATTTT.

This chain uses TRBV7-6 with TRBJ1-5; possible D gene TRBD1, 6 bases. Germline values: CDR1 SGHVS, CDR2 FNYEAQ. The V and J ends lost 0 bases and 3 bases respectively, with 15 bases between them. The CDR3 extends over 17 amino acids. The CDR3 DNA reads as TGTGCCAGCAGCTTAGCTCCCTACAGGGCCCTCAATCAGCCCCAGCATTTT. It is translated as CASSLAPYRALNQPQHF.

The chain uses TRBV7-9 and TRBJ1-6; TRBD1 matches at 7 bases. Germline CDR1 reads SEHNR; CDR2 reads FQNEAQ (reference sequence). The CDR3 has 16 residues. The junction had 4 bases not matched to a gene; V was cut back by 4 bases and J by 1 base. CDR3 in amino acids: CASSWDSLSYNSPLHF. CDR3 coding DNA: TGTGCCAGCAGCTGGGACAGTCTGTCCTATAATTCACCCCTCCACTTT. Supplemented by reference TRBV7-9 and TRBJ1-6, the full variable domain reads DTGVSQNPRHKITKRGQNVTFRCDPISEHNRLYWYRQTLGQGPEFLTYFQNEAQLEKSRLLSDRFSAERPKGSFSTLEIQRTEQGDSAMYLCASSWDSLSYNSPLHFGNGTRLTVT.

This clone has a single count. The chain joins TRBV15 to TRBJ2-2; 7 bases agree with TRBD1. V gave up 5 bases and J gave up 1 base; unmatched junction bases: 22. Germline V gene lookup returns CDR1 LNHNV and CDR2 YYDKDF (reference sequence). CDR3 length equals 21 residues. CDR3 nucleotide sequence: TGTGCCACCAGCGCAGAACACCTAACCCCCGGGACAGTATGGAACACCGGGGAGCTGTTTTTT. Amino acids: CATSAEHLTPGTVWNTGELFF.

This clone has a handful of counts. The rearrangement joins TRBV10-3 to TRBJ1-2; 7 bases fit TRBD1. The CDR3 runs to 12 residues. Germline V gene lookup returns CDR1 ENHRY and CDR2 SYGVKD. With V trimmed by 11 bases and J by 6 bases, 9 bases remained unmatched. The DNA for the CDR3 is TGTGCCTCGGTAGGGGGCTATGATGGCTACACCTTC. The encoded protein is CASVGGYDGYTF.

The chain carries TRBV7-9 and TRBJ2-5; D is unclear. Trimming pared 1 base from V and 3 bases from J, leaving 6 bases between. From germline, CDR1 is SEHNR and CDR2 FQNEAQ (reference sequence). CDR3 length: 13 amino acids. The CDR3 DNA sequence: TGTGCCAGCAGCTTAGTGGGCAAAGAGACCCAGTACTTC. It translates to CASSLVGKETQYF.

The chain employs TRBV5-4 and TRBJ2-7; TRBD1 might be the D (5 bases). Germline CDR1 is SGHNT and CDR2 is YYREEE (reference sequence). The CDR3 has 14 residues. V was trimmed by 0 bases and J by 3 bases, leaving 10 bases between them. CDR3 coding DNA: TGTGCCAGCAGCTTGGGCAGGGCTCGCTACGAGCAGTACTTC. Translating gives CASSLGRARYEQYF.

The V and J genes are TRBV5-4 and TRBJ1-2, with TRBD1 matching over 9 bases. Germline V lookup: CDR1 SGHNT, CDR2 YYREEE (reference sequence). The junction had 8 bases not matched to a gene; V was cut back by 4 bases and J by 4 bases. This CDR3 is 15 amino acids long. The CDR3 sequence is CASSTGGAGAYGYTF. The CDR3 coding sequence is TGTGCCAGCAGCACAGGGGGCGCGGGAGCCTATGGCTACACCTTC.

CDR3 coding DNA: TGTGCCGCCCAGTCCGGGACAGGGTGGACCGGGGAGCTGTTTTTT. It codes for CAAQSGTGWTGELFF. The chain carries TRBV19 and TRBJ2-2; 9 nucleotides line up with TRBD1. The CDR3 covers 15 residues. The germline V gene has CDR1 LNHDA and CDR2 SQIVND (reference sequence). V shed 11 bases and J 5 bases; nucleotides not matched to a gene: 12.

V usage is TRBV19 and J usage is TRBJ1-5; D is perhaps TRBD1 (6 bases). Trimming cost V 5 bases and J 1 base, with 6 bases left between them. Germline V gives CDR1 LNHDA, CDR2 SQIVND (reference sequence). The length of the CDR3 is 13 residues. CDR3 in amino acids: CASSQGSNQPQHF. DNA for the CDR3: TGTGCCAGTAGTCAGGGGAGCAATCAGCCCCAGCATTTT.

The V gene is TRBV4-2, the J gene TRBJ2-5, with TRBD2 matching 13 bases. CDR1 is LGHNA and CDR2 is YNFKEQ in the germline V gene. The V segment lost 4 bases and the J segment 5 bases; nucleotides outside the gene matches: 10. The CDR3 loop spans 17 amino acids. The CDR3 here is CASSPGGTSGALETQYF. The CDR3 DNA reads as TGTGCCAGCAGCCCCGGCGGGACTAGCGGGGCGTTGGAGACCCAGTACTTC.

The rearrangement links TRBV30 to TRBJ1-5, with 8 bases matching TRBD1. Germline V lookup: CDR1 GTSNPN, CDR2 SVGIG (reference sequence). This CDR3 region has 15 residues. Unmatched junction bases numbered 12, after V lost 5 bases and J lost 6 bases. The CDR3 nucleotides read TGTGCCTGGTCTAGAGGACAGGGAGGGCGTCAGCCCCAGCATTTT. This codes for CAWSRGQGGRQPQHF.

This chain joins TRBV28 and TRBJ2-7, with TRBD2 as a possible D gene (6 bases). Looked up from germline, CDR1 is MDHEN and CDR2 is SYDVKM. Deletions cut 2 bases from V and 1 base from J, with 12 bases between. The CDR3 contains 15 residues. CDR3 coding DNA: TGTGCCAGCAGTTTAGTTGGCGGGGCATCCTACGAGCAGTACTTC. Translated, it gives CASSLVGGASYEQYF.

The rearrangement links TRBV5-6 to TRBJ1-1; the D gene is possibly TRBD1 (5 bases). Germline values: CDR1 SGHDT, CDR2 YYEEEE. V lost 0 bases and J 1 base, leaving 10 bases between the germline ends. The CDR3 is made up of 15 amino acids. CDR3 residues: CASSLATAKNTEAFF. The DNA for the CDR3 is TGTGCCAGCAGCTTGGCGACAGCAAAGAACACTGAAGCTTTCTTT.

The chain couples TRBV28 to TRBJ1-5; 9 positions agree with TRBD1. The CDR3 length is 15 residues. The J segment lost 1 base and the V segment lost 2 bases, leaving 0 bases of the junction unmatched. Germline CDR1 and CDR2: MDHEN and SYDVKM. DNA of the CDR3: TGTGCCAGCAGTTTAGGGACAGGGAGCAATCAGCCCCAGCATTTT. This codes for CASSLGTGSNQPQHF.

The chain has TRBV2 and TRBJ2-3; no clear D gene. V was shortened by 6 bases and J by 2 bases, with 3 bases between the two germline ends. Germline CDR1 reads SNHLY; CDR2 reads FYNNEI. The CDR3 sequence is 11 residues long. CDR3 residues: CASRYTDTQYF. In nucleotides, the CDR3 is TGTGCCAGCAGGTACACAGATACGCAGTATTTT.

This clone came up a few times. The chain couples TRBV7-6 to TRBJ2-1; 11 bases are a match to TRBD1. This CDR3 has 19 amino acids. V lost 4 bases and J lost 6; bases outside the gene matches: 17. Germline CDR1 SGHVS, CDR2 FNYEAQ. This CDR3 reads CASSSLPRPGQGGGNEQFF. CDR3 nucleotide sequence: TGTGCCAGCAGCTCCTTACCTCGCCCGGGACAGGGGGGAGGCAATGAGCAGTTCTTC. Supplemented by reference TRBV7-6 and TRBJ2-1, the full variable domain reads GAGVSQSPRYKVTKRGQDVALRCDPISGHVSLYWYRQALGQGPEFLTYFNYEAQQDKSGLPNDRFSAERPEGSISTLTIQRTEQRDSAMYRCASSSLPRPGQGGGNEQFFGPGTRLTVL.

This clone was found once. V usage is TRBV5-8 and J usage is TRBJ1-2; no clear D gene. CDR3 length equals 15 residues. Germline V gives CDR1 SGHTS, CDR2 YDEGEE. The V gene lost 0 bases and the J gene lost 5 bases, with 14 bases spanning the gap. The CDR3 protein is CASSLAVSGAYGYTF. The DNA of the CDR3 is TGTGCCAGCAGCTTGGCGGTATCAGGCGCTTATGGCTACACCTTC.

This clone was detected only a few times. This chain uses TRBV29-1 with TRBJ1-5; D unresolved. This CDR3 region has 13 residues. Trimming pared 4 bases from V and 5 bases from J, leaving 12 bases between. Per germline, CDR1 SQVTM and CDR2 ANQGSEA. The CDR3 is CSVGGGKDQPQHF. DNA for the CDR3: TGCAGCGTTGGGGGAGGGAAGGATCAGCCCCAGCATTTT.

The CDR3 DNA reads TGTGCCAGTAGTATCGGGACTGGAAATAAGAAGGAGACCCAGTACTTC. Translating gives CASSIGTGNKKETQYF. The rearrangement links TRBV19 to TRBJ2-5; D possibly corresponds to TRBD2 (6 bases). V lost 3 bases and J lost 5, with 19 bases in between. CDR3 length equals 16 residues. Germline V gives CDR1 LNHDA, CDR2 SQIVND (reference sequence).

This clone has more than one count but fewer than ten. The CDR3 bases are TGTGCCAGCAGTGCGACGGTCCCGGGCTCTGGGGCCAACGTCCTGACTTTC. Its translation: CASSATVPGSGANVLTF. The chain links TRBV6-4 to TRBJ2-6; no firm D call. The CDR3 sequence is 17 residues long. Germline assignment: CDR1 MRHNA and CDR2 SNTAGT. V lost 4 bases and J lost 0, with 13 bases in between.

There are a few counts of this clone. CDR3 sequence reads: CASGLVGTGGWETQYF. CDR3 DNA sequence: TGTGCTAGTGGTTTGGTAGGGACAGGGGGATGGGAGACCCAGTACTTC. V usage is TRBV12-5 and J usage is TRBJ2-5; TRBD1 matches at 11 bases. Germline V gene lookup returns CDR1 LGHNT and CDR2 FRNRAP. This CDR3 has 16 amino acids. J gave up 5 bases and V 0 bases, and 5 bases lay outside the gene matches.

The rearrangement links TRBV11-1 to TRBJ1-1; 8 bases are a match to TRBD1. V lost 2 bases and J lost 5; bases outside the gene matches: 7. The CDR3 contains 15 residues. The germline V gene has CDR1 SGHAT and CDR2 FQDESV (reference sequence). The CDR3 protein is CASSLLQGAVTEAFF. CDR3 sequence (DNA): TGTGCCAGCAGCTTACTCCAGGGGGCGGTTACTGAAGCTTTCTTT.

The gene calls are TRBV5-1 and TRBJ1-6; no clear D. This CDR3 has 16 amino acids. The V gene lost 0 bases and the J gene lost 1 base, with 8 bases spanning the gap. Germline-derived CDR1 and CDR2 are SGHRS and YFSETQ. This CDR3 is CASSLATGSYNSPLHF. CDR3 coding DNA: TGCGCCAGCAGCTTGGCCACGGGGTCCTATAATTCACCCCTCCACTTT. Filled out from reference TRBV5-1 and TRBJ1-6, the complete variable domain reads KAGVTQTPRYLIKTRGQQVTLSCSPISGHRSVSWYQQTPGQGLQFLFEYFSETQRNKGNFPGRFSGRQFSNSRSEMNVSTLELGDSALYLCASSLATGSYNSPLHFGNGTRLTVT.

The chain carries TRBV11-1 and TRBJ2-1; 9 bases are a match to TRBD2. Trimming removed 2 bases from V and 7 bases from J; junction bases left unmatched: 6. CDR1 is SGHAT, CDR2 FQDESV, per germline (reference sequence). The CDR3 contains 15 residues. As DNA, the CDR3 is TGTGCCAGCAGCTTACTAGCGGGGTTAGGGAATGAGCAGTTCTTC. It yields the protein CASSLLAGLGNEQFF.

The chain has TRBV7-6 and TRBJ2-7; 9 bases match TRBD2. CDR3 length: 18 amino acids. CDR1 and CDR2 (germline): SGHVS, FNYEAQ. The ends lost 5 bases at V and 3 bases at J; junction bases unmatched: 17. The CDR3 loop reads CASSPRERGATAFYEQYF. Here the CDR3 DNA reads TGTGCCAGCAGCCCCAGGGAGCGGGGGGCCACTGCCTTCTACGAGCAGTACTTC.